This T cell receptor beta chain was obtained from a study of cytomegalovirus exposure and HLA in healthy donors. As concerns this clone: Its target is not known.

Study-wide results and limits: TCR beta chains associated with HLA were, in a later analysis, more clonally expanded than equally common others. Specific recognition of CMV antigens was confirmed in vitro for a few chains (all CMV-associated). Highest at DRB1 and lowest at HLA-C, TCR association rates differed among HLA loci in a later analysis.

Nominally healthy donors provided the samples, though records likely missed some immune exposures. A multiplex PCR was run with 60 Vbeta primers and 13 Jbeta primers. Libraries were prepared by immunoSEQ multiplex PCR; TCRdb keeps only in-frame clonotypes and omits some of them. The table has 150,000 to 200,000 clones, about 81% seen once. The CDR3 has 15 residues. With V trimmed by 8 bases and J by 2 bases, 11 bases remained unmatched. The germline gives CDR1 SEHNR, CDR2 FQNEAQ (reference sequence). This TCR came from a man aged 18 to 30 in good health and CMV-seronegative. The rearrangement uses TRBV7-9 and TRBJ2-7; 8 bases align to TRBD1. Input material: PBMCs. The chain's CDR3 is CASGTGGSFTYEQYF. CDR3 in DNA: TGTGCCAGCGGCACAGGGGGTAGTTTTACCTACGAGCAGTACTTC.